Each of the 10 T cell receptor beta chains below was sequenced from the same sample in a study of read filtering for tumor transcriptome and immune sequencing. From 300 to 450 ng of RNA, a library with molecular barcoded alpha/delta and beta/gamma adaptors was made. Each CDR3 protein gets one entry after TCRdb re-called the reads with MiXCR. The sample carries tens of thousands of distinct CDR3 sequences, 11% to 15% recorded once. The sequenced sample consisted of a population of CD138-negative cells sorted from bone marrow. These TCRs come from a donor aged 40 or older with multiple myeloma.

This clonotype was found many times. This chain connects TRBV7-2 to TRBJ2-1; 8 nucleotides agree with TRBD2. V lost 1 base to trimming and J lost 4 bases; unmatched junction nucleotides: 3. This CDR3 contains 15 residues. Germline CDR1 SGHTA, CDR2 FQGNSA. The DNA for the CDR3 is TGTGCCAGCAGCTTAGGTAGCGGGGAATACAATGAGCAGTTCTTC. It translates to CASSLGSGEYNEQFF.

This clonotype was seen repeatedly, ten times or more. The rearrangement uses TRBV27 and TRBJ2-1; 7 bases map to TRBD1. Per germline, CDR1 MNHEY and CDR2 SMNVEV (reference sequence). The ends lost 6 bases at V and 0 bases at J; junction bases unmatched: 14. This CDR3 is built from 18 residues. The CDR3 DNA follows: TGTGCCAGCAGGCTAACAGGGGAGCCCGTTCGCTCCTACAATGAGCAGTTCTTC. Translated, it gives CASRLTGEPVRSYNEQFF.

This clonotype was observed a handful of times. The chain recombines TRBV2 with TRBJ2-1, with TRBD1 matching over 7 bases. The CDR3 consists of 16 residues. Per the germline V gene, CDR1 is SNHLY and CDR2 is FYNNEI. J lost 5 bases, V lost 6 bases, and 13 bases had no gene match. The CDR3 nucleotides read TGTGCCAGCAGGCCTAGGGACAGAAATTCTGACAATGAGCAGTTCTTC. Protein sequence: CASRPRDRNSDNEQFF.

This sequence joins TRBV20-1 and TRBJ2-5; D unresolved. From germline, CDR1 is DFQATT and CDR2 SNEGSKA (reference sequence). V shed 3 bases and J shed 1 base, with 6 bases lying between them. The CDR3 is 12 amino acids. The chain's CDR3 is CSASAAQETQYF. In nucleotides, the CDR3 is TGCAGTGCTAGCGCCGCCCAAGAGACCCAGTACTTC.

This clonotype was seen at least ten times. A much larger clone differs from this one at a single base, so this may be a read error. The rearrangement links TRBV6-2 or TRBV6-3 to TRBJ2-1; no clear D gene. CDR1 is MNHEY, CDR2 SVGEGT, per germline. This CDR3 has 12 amino acids. As DNA, the CDR3 is TGTGCCAGCAGTTACGGTTTATATGAGCGGTTCTTC. Its translation is CASSYGLYERFF.

The sample holds many counts of this clonotype. The V call is TRBV20-1, the J call TRBJ2-3; perhaps TRBD2 as D (6 bases). The CDR3 sequence is 12 residues long. V lost 8 bases and J lost 3, with 12 bases in between. Germline loops: CDR1 DFQATT, CDR2 SNEGSKA (reference sequence). CDR3 in DNA: TGCAGTCTCGGTCGGGGGACAGATACGCAGTATTTT. Its translation: CSLGRGTDTQYF.

This clonotype occurred many times. The chain has TRBV7-2 and TRBJ2-1, with D unclear. Deletions cut 2 bases from V and 4 bases from J, with 9 bases between. The CDR3 loop spans 14 amino acids. Per the germline V gene, CDR1 is SGHTA and CDR2 is FQGNSA. The CDR3 DNA reads TGTGCCAGCAGCTTAATTACAGCTTACAATGAGCAGTTCTTC. This gives the protein CASSLITAYNEQFF.

This clonotype was seen ten or more times. V gene TRBV24-1 combines with J gene TRBJ2-7; D gene uncertain. V lost 2 bases and J 5 bases, leaving 15 bases between the germline ends. The V gene's germline CDR1 is KGHDR and CDR2 SFDVKD. The CDR3 consists of 15 residues. In DNA, the CDR3 is TGTGCCACCAGTGATTCTGGCAGGAGTTCCCACGAGCAGTACTTC. Protein product: CATSDSGRSSHEQYF.

This clonotype is labeled as medium-sized. The chain joins TRBV2 to TRBJ2-1; 9 positions agree with TRBD2. V shed 0 bases and J 15 bases; nucleotides not matched to a gene: 12. The CDR3 runs to 15 residues. Germline loops: CDR1 SNHLY, CDR2 FYNNEI. CDR3 nucleotides: TGTGCCAGCAGTGAAGCGGCGGGGGGGCCGATGGGTCGGTTCTTC. This gives the protein CASSEAAGGPMGRFF.

The CDR3 DNA sequence: TGCGCCAGCAGCCAAGATACCTGGCCCTATGGCTACACCTTC. Translating it yields CASSQDTWPYGYTF. V is TRBV4-3 and J is TRBJ1-2, with D hard to call. Germline V gene sequence: CDR1 LGHNA, CDR2 YSLEER. The CDR3 has 14 amino acids. V was trimmed by 0 bases and J by 4 bases, leaving 9 bases between them.